The entry below gives a single T cell receptor beta chain sequence along with its context. Its antigen remains unknown. TCRdb processed the reads anew with MiXCR; each CDR3 protein has one entry. The sample has roughly 130,000 distinct CDR3 sequences, more than 20% seen once; the top ten hold 30% to 40%. The sample is drawn from a study of T cell repertoires in cytomegalovirus infection. Overall study: A matching HLA type, together with CMV infection, was signaled by public TCR beta signatures.

Study conclusions and caveats: HLA-C-restricted CMV clonotypes gave the most frequent clonotype in two of eight donors. Summed frequency of public TCR beta families distinguished CMV carriers with the relevant HLA.

This CDR3 has 17 amino acids. V gave up 0 bases and J gave up 5 bases; unmatched junction bases: 6. In germline, CDR1 is SGHRS, CDR2 YFSETQ. The TCR was taken from a human donor in good health (CMV status not recorded). Some clones in this sample may be carry-over from other donors' samples. V usage is TRBV5-1 and J usage is TRBJ2-1; 12 bases align to TRBD2. The sample taken for sequencing was PBMCs, sequenced either directly or after in vitro stimulation (not recorded which). DNA for the CDR3: TGCGCCAGCAGCTTGGTAAAGACTAGCGGGAGTAACAATGAGCAGTTCTTC. Amino acid sequence: CASSLVKTSGSNNEQFF. Together with reference TRBV5-1 and TRBJ2-1, the CDR3 gives the full variable domain: KAGVTQTPRYLIKTRGQQVTLSCSPISGHRSVSWYQQTPGQGLQFLFEYFSETQRNKGNFPGRFSGRQFSNSRSEMNVSTLELGDSALYLCASSLVKTSGSNNEQFFGPGTRLTVL.